The clone carrying this TCR beta chain was detected only a few times. The antigen remains unidentified. Germline values: CDR1 LGHNA, CDR2 YSLEER. With 4 bases clipped from V and 4 bases from J, the junction kept 9 bases outside the gene matches. The CDR3 is made up of 15 amino acids. The data stem from a study of radiation and T cells in renal cell carcinoma. Here immunoSEQ multiplex PCR was the method, and the copy in TCRdb shows in-frame clones only, minus some. The repertoire includes more than 15,000 clones, 59% of them detected once, and approximately 30% sits in the top ten. Study results and limitations: Sampling covered only roughly 0.91 g of each tumor.

Regarding treatment: treatment-naive control, cytoreductive nephrectomy. Clear cell pathology was present in this patient's renal cell carcinoma. The sequence was collected from a man over 45 with renal cell carcinoma. The chain links TRBV4-3 to TRBJ1-2, with 7 bases identical to TRBD1. Sequencing was performed on tumor tissue, taken from a patient whose treatment was nephrectomy without radiotherapy. As DNA, the CDR3 is TGCGCCAGCAGCCCGGAGCAGGGGGATATCTATGGCTACACCTTC. This sequence encodes CASSPEQGDIYGYTF.